These 5 T cell receptor beta chains were all obtained from the same sample, sequenced in a study of T cell repertoires in cytomegalovirus infection. TCRdb analysed the reads with MiXCR anew, one entry per CDR3 protein. The sample gives fewer than 550,000 distinct CDR3 sequences, approximately 31% of which show up once; roughly 13% is in the top ten. The sequenced sample consisted of PBMCs. Receptor source: a human donor in good health (CMV status not recorded). Some clones in this sample may be carry-over from other donors' samples.

A few counts support this clonotype. The DNA for the CDR3 is TGTGCCTGGAGATCCGGGACAGGGGAATCTGGAAACACCATATATTTT. Its translation: CAWRSGTGESGNTIYF. V and J are TRBV30 and TRBJ1-3; 10 nucleotides agree with TRBD1. J gave up 1 base and V 3 bases, and 6 bases lay outside the gene matches. Germline-derived CDR1 and CDR2 are GTSNPN and SVGIG (reference sequence). CDR3 length: 16 amino acids. The full variable domain, its missing parts supplied by reference TRBV30 and TRBJ1-3, is SQTIHQWPATLVQPVGSPLSLECTVEGTSNPNLYWYRQAAGRGLQLLFYSVGIGQISSEVPQNLSASRPQDRQFILSSKKLLLSDSGFYLCAWRSGTGESGNTIYFGEGSWLTVV.

This clonotype was counted at least ten times. As DNA, the CDR3 is TGTGCCAGCAGCTTAGCGCACGGTCCTGGAAACACCATATATTTT. Amino acids: CASSLAHGPGNTIYF. The rearrangement links TRBV7-2 to TRBJ1-3; D unresolved. Trimming pared 0 bases from V and 2 bases from J, leaving 8 bases between. CDR1 is SGHTA and CDR2 is FQGNSA in the germline V gene. The CDR3 has 15 amino acids.

The chain uses TRBV6-2 or TRBV6-3 and TRBJ2-3, with D perhaps TRBD2 (6 bases). V was clipped by 0 bases and J by 0 bases, with 10 bases between them. CDR1 and CDR2 from the germline V gene are MNHEY and SVGEGT. The CDR3 runs to 16 residues. The CDR3 DNA is TGTGCCAGCAGTTACTCGGCGGGGCGTAGCACAGATACGCAGTATTTT. Its translation is CASSYSAGRSTDTQYF.

The CDR3 spells CALSYYTWLAGETQYF. In DNA form, the CDR3 reads TGTGCCCTCTCTTACTACACCTGGCTAGCTGGCGAGACCCAGTACTTC. This rearrangement joins TRBV6-2 or TRBV6-3 to TRBJ2-5; D might be TRBD2 (5 bases). Looked up from germline, CDR1 is MNHEY and CDR2 is SVGEGT. The CDR3 consists of 16 residues. With 11 bases removed from V and 5 bases from J, the gap between germline ends came to 27 bases.

About this clonotype: The conserved phenylalanine or tryptophan is not found at the CDR3 terminus, so this likely reflects a read error. The chain links TRBV7-6 to TRBJ2-1; possibly TRBD2 for D (7 bases). The germline V gene encodes CDR1 SGHVS and CDR2 FNYEAQ. CDR3 length equals 17 residues. V was cut by 4 bases and J by 5 bases, with 21 bases left in between. The chain's CDR3 is CASSSRGDYIIHNEQFC. The CDR3 DNA reads TGTGCCAGCAGCTCTAGGGGGGACTACATAATCCACAATGAGCAGTTCTGC.